This T cell receptor beta chain is from a study of OX40 agonist ivuxolimab in advanced cancers. Findings and caveats of the study: Clonal expansion was among the lowest in partial responders at 0.1-3.0 mg/kg, especially CD8+.

Autoimmune disease history or systemic immunosuppression excluded patients. Assay: immunoSEQ multiplex PCR; the TCRdb copy retains only in-frame clones and omits some. The sample shows tens of thousands of clones, around nine tenths of them seen only once. Remarks on this clone: Its specificity is unknown.

The germline V gene has CDR1 MNHEY and CDR2 SMNVEV (reference sequence). The CDR3 covers 15 residues. With 8 bases clipped from V and 0 bases from J, the junction kept 7 bases outside the gene matches. This TCR was sampled from an adult with an advanced solid tumor such as melanoma, head and neck, liver or kidney cancer. Sequencing used CD4+ or CD8+ T cells sorted from blood, obtained in a trial of the OX40 agonist ivuxolimab. The chain recombines TRBV27 with TRBJ2-3; 8 bases are a match to TRBD2. CDR3 bases: TGTGCCAGCGGTACTAGCGGAGCTAGCACAGATACGCAGTATTTT. It yields the protein CASGTSGASTDTQYF.